The text below deals with one TCR beta chain. The CDR3 contains 14 residues. Deletions cut 0 bases from V and 4 bases from J, with 7 bases between. The germline V gene encodes CDR1 SGDLS and CDR2 YYNGEE. The data stem from a study of CD8 T cells in Susac syndrome. After extraction with the RNeasy kit, 0.5 to 1 ug of the RNA was reverse transcribed using random hexamers. TCRdb reanalysed the immunoSEQ multiplex PCR reads using MiXCR and keeps one entry per CDR3 protein. The repertoire holds 180,000 or so distinct CDR3 sequences, with around 94% as singletons. The sample was CD4+ T cells from PBMCs. The chain employs TRBV9 and TRBJ1-4; D not certain. The TCR was taken from a human donor in good health. The CDR3 sequence is CASSVGHDNEKLFF. In nucleotides, the CDR3 is TGTGCCAGCAGCGTAGGACACGATAATGAAAAACTGTTTTTT.